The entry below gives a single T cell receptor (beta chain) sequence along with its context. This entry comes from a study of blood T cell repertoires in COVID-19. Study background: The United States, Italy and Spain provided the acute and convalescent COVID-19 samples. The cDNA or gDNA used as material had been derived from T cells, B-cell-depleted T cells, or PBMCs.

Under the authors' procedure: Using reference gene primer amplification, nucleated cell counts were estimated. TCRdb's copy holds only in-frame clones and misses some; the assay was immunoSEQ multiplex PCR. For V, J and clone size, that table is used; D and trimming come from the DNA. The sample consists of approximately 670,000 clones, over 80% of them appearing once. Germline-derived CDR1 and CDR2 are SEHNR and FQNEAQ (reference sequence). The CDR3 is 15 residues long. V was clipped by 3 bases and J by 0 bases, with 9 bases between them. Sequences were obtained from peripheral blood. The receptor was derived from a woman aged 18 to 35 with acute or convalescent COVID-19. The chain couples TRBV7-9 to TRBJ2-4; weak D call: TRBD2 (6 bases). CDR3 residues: CASSLGDLAKNIQYF. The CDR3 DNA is TGTGCCAGCAGCTTGGGGGACTTAGCCAAAAACATTCAGTACTTC.